What follows is one T cell receptor (beta chain) and its context. Antigen specificity is unknown. This CDR3 comprises 14 residues. From germline, CDR1 is MNHEY and CDR2 SMNVEV (reference sequence). V lost 5 bases and J lost 3, with 14 bases in between. This specimen belongs to a study of cytomegalovirus exposure and HLA in healthy donors. The study ran its PCR with 60 Vbeta and 13 Jbeta primers. Using immunoSEQ multiplex PCR, the repertoire was profiled, and TCRdb retains in-frame clones only, with some absent. The sample contains about 160,000 clones, about four fifths of which appear only once. Points from the study as a whole: Highly shared variants forming one cluster were likely a sequencing artifact. Reportedly, TCR beta sequences accurately predicted HLA-A and HLA-B alleles in most subjects. TCR beta chain V- and J-gene trimming was linked, in a later analysis, to a missense variant in DCLRE1C.

The sample consisted of PBMCs. This clonotype was obtained from a male donor in good health and CMV-seropositive. The chain employs TRBV27 and TRBJ2-7, with D tentatively TRBD2 (5 bases). The DNA of the CDR3 is TGTGCCAGCAGTCCGGCCGGGGTAAACTACGAGCAGTACTTC. Amino acid sequence: CASSPAGVNYEQYF.